The rows below give T cell receptor beta chains drawn from one sample of a study of early T cells in non-severe SARS-CoV-2 infection. TCRdb reanalysed the 5' RACE reads using MiXCR and keeps one entry per CDR3 protein. The table lists more than 65,000 distinct CDR3 sequences, around 12% of them singletons. The sequencing used whole blood, collected at baseline. Every receptor here comes from an adult who was a healthcare worker with PCR-confirmed SARS-CoV-2 infection or an uninfected control (not recorded which). The CDR3 runs from the conserved cysteine through the conserved F or W. A D gene is named only where the DNA matches it firmly. The listing skips clone size in some rows; elsewhere it reads once, few, many or a size class.

CASSFPPGLAETQYF TGTGCCAGCAGCTTCCCCCCCGGGTTGGCGGAGACCCAGTACTTC TRBV7-8 NA TRBJ2-5 many
CAISLNMNTEAFF TGTGCCATCAGTTTAAATATGAACACTGAAGCTTTCTTT TRBV10-3 NA TRBJ1-1 few
CSVGGLTDTQYF TGCAGCGTCGGGGGCCTCACAGATACGCAGTATTTT TRBV29-1 NA TRBJ2-3 many
CASSLVTGTFFEQFF TGTGCCAGCAGCTTAGTAACCGGGACATTCTTCGAGCAGTTCTTC TRBV7-9 NA TRBJ2-1 NA
CASSLAQATDTQYF TGTGCCAGCAGTTTAGCCCAGGCCACAGATACGCAGTATTTT TRBV12-3/TRBV12-4 NA TRBJ2-3 NA
CARYYRHTEAFF TGTGCCAGATATTACAGGCACACTGAAGCTTTCTTT TRBV21-1 NA TRBJ1-1 NA
CASSPLEGTEAFF TGTGCCAGCTCCCCGTTGGAGGGCACTGAAGCTTTCTTT TRBV18 NA TRBJ1-1 many
CASSGTDTEAFF TGTGCCAGCAGTGGGACAGACACTGAAGCTTTCTTT TRBV12-3/TRBV12-4 TRBD1 TRBJ1-1 few
CASSSTGQPPYEQYF TGTGCCAGCAGCTCAACGGGCCAGCCCCCCTACGAGCAGTACTTC TRBV28 NA TRBJ2-7 NA
CASSFGPTLRTGDGYNEQFF TGTGCCAGCAGCTTCGGACCCACTTTACGGACAGGGGATGGATACAATGAGCAGTTCTTC TRBV11-3 TRBD1 TRBJ2-1 many
CASSPGGGGQYF TGTGCCAGCAGCCCAGGAGGAGGGGGGCAGTACTTC TRBV11-2 NA TRBJ2-7 many
CSVGNGLYF TGCAGCGTTGGGAACGGATTATACTTC TRBV29-1 NA TRBJ1-2 many
CASSQGLAGAWYF TGTGCCAGCAGTCAGGGACTAGCGGGTGCGTGGTACTTC TRBV6-6 TRBD2 TRBJ2-7 many
CSARAGQAEQFF TGCAGTGCTAGGGCGGGACAAGCTGAGCAGTTCTTC TRBV20-1 NA TRBJ2-1 NA
CSASSAGRSTDTQYF TGCAGTGCCAGTAGCGCAGGACGGAGCACAGATACGCAGTATTTT TRBV20-1 NA TRBJ2-3 NA
CASSLDGRISHIYGYTF TGTGCCAGCAGCTTAGATGGGCGGATCTCGCATATCTATGGCTACACCTTC TRBV11-2 NA TRBJ1-2 NA
CSASNGGGIDTQYF TGCAGTGCTAGCAACGGGGGGGGAATAGATACGCAGTATTTT TRBV20-1 TRBD2 TRBJ2-3 few
CASSSGGTYSPLHF TGTGCCAGTAGCTCGGGAGGGACCTATTCACCCCTCCACTTT TRBV19 NA TRBJ1-6 NA
CASSTSSTYNEQFF TGTGCCAGCAGCACTTCGAGCACCTACAATGAGCAGTTCTTC TRBV5-4 NA TRBJ2-1 NA
CASSLRRPPLHF TGTGCCAGCAGTTTAAGGCGGCCACCCCTCCACTTT TRBV12-3/TRBV12-4 NA TRBJ1-6 NA
CASSQVSSSGGATDTQYF TGCGCCAGCAGCCAAGTATCTTCTAGCGGGGGGGCCACAGATACGCAGTATTTT TRBV4-1 TRBD2 TRBJ2-3 many
CASSFSRSGSYAFF TGTGCCAGCAGCTTTTCGCGCAGCGGAAGCTACGCTTTCTTT TRBV11-2 NA TRBJ1-1 few
CASNPLGSVTGELFF TGTGCCAGCAACCCCTTGGGCTCGGTCACCGGGGAGCTGTTTTTT TRBV7-6 NA TRBJ2-2 many
CASRIRGWKETQYF TGTGCAAGTCGCATCCGTGGCTGGAAAGAGACCCAGTACTTC TRBV12-2 NA TRBJ2-5 NA
CASSVEGSTYEQYF TGTGCCAGCAGCGTAGAGGGTAGTACCTACGAGCAGTACTTC TRBV9 NA TRBJ2-7 NA